A single sample is the source of the 25 T cell receptor beta chains below, sequenced in a study of neurological immune-mediated disorders. Each CDR3 protein gets one entry after TCRdb re-called the 5' RACE reads with MiXCR. Among 93,000 or so distinct CDR3 sequences, 10% to 14% were seen once, and the ten largest hold under 3.5%. As to time point: longitudinal time-point 3. Specimen: PBMCs. The receptor set was obtained from a female donor with HTLV-1-associated myelopathy (HAM/TSP).

This clonotype was recorded many times. The chain links TRBV5-1 to TRBJ2-7, with D uncertain. CDR3 length: 13 residues. Germline CDR1 SGHRS, CDR2 YFSETQ. V gave up 4 bases and J gave up 6 bases, with 14 bases separating them. In DNA, the CDR3 is TGCGCCAGCAGCCCGGTGTTAGCTAGCGAGCAGTACTTC. This sequence encodes CASSPVLASEQYF.

At least ten counts were recorded for this clonotype. A junction end diverges from the germline sequence, so it may reflect a read error. The rearrangement joins TRBV28 to TRBJ1-1; TRBD1 matches 10 bases. Per the germline V gene, CDR1 is MDHEN and CDR2 is SYDVKM. The CDR3 has 11 residues. CDR3 protein: CASSDRGQWGF. The CDR3 DNA sequence: TGTGCCAGCAGCGACAGGGGGCAATGGGGATTT.

This clonotype was counted many times. The chain carries TRBV5-1 and TRBJ2-2; D is unclear. Trimming took off 0 bases at V and 7 bases at J, with 7 bases between the two ends. Per germline, CDR1 SGHRS and CDR2 YFSETQ. This CDR3 is built from 13 residues. CDR3 DNA: TGCGCCAGCAGCTTGGATCGTTTCGGGGAGCTGTTTTTT. This encodes CASSLDRFGELFF.

This clonotype appeared a single time. The chain has TRBV9 and TRBJ2-2; D may be TRBD2 (5 bases). The CDR3 is 15 residues long. Germline CDR1 SGDLS, CDR2 YYNGEE. The ends were cut back, 1 base at V and 2 bases at J, with 9 bases in the middle. The CDR3 region is CASSVTGINTGELFF. CDR3 DNA sequence: TGTGCCAGCAGCGTAACGGGGATTAACACCGGGGAGCTGTTTTTT.

This clonotype appeared many times. The chain combines TRBV5-1 with TRBJ2-5, with no clear D. This CDR3 region has 15 residues. V gave up 0 bases and J gave up 4 bases, with 13 bases separating them. Germline V gene data show CDR1 as SGHRS and CDR2 as YFSETQ. The CDR3: CASSLDFKSVETQYF. As DNA, the CDR3 is TGCGCCAGCAGCTTGGACTTTAAGAGTGTAGAGACCCAGTACTTC.

This clonotype was found many times. The V and J genes are TRBV20-1 and TRBJ2-2, with D possibly being TRBD2 (6 bases). CDR3 length: 13 residues. With 4 bases removed from V and 6 bases from J, the gap between germline ends came to 12 bases. Germline CDR1 DFQATT, CDR2 SNEGSKA (reference sequence). CDR3 sequence (DNA): TGCAGTGCTAAAAAGGGACTTTCCGGGGAGCTGTTTTTT. Translated, it gives CSAKKGLSGELFF.

This clonotype was seen at least ten times. This sequence joins TRBV5-1 and TRBJ2-6; D uncertain. The V end was cut by 0 bases, the J end by 0 bases, with 10 bases between. The length of the CDR3 is 17 residues. Germline V lookup: CDR1 SGHRS, CDR2 YFSETQ. The CDR3 sequence is CASSLASLISGANVLTF. Written as DNA, the CDR3 is TGCGCCAGCAGCTTGGCCAGTCTGATCTCTGGGGCCAACGTCCTGACTTTC.

This clonotype has ten or more counts. Here the CDR3 reads CSARDEARKNSPLHF. DNA for the CDR3: TGCAGTGCTAGAGATGAGGCCAGGAAGAATTCACCCCTCCACTTT. V usage is TRBV20-1 and J usage is TRBJ1-6; D is ambiguous. The ends were cut back, 0 bases at V and 7 bases at J, with 13 bases in the middle. Germline V gene lookup returns CDR1 DFQATT and CDR2 SNEGSKA (reference sequence). This CDR3 comprises 15 residues.

The sample holds many counts of this clonotype. The genes are TRBV28 and TRBJ1-2; D unclear. Germline V lookup: CDR1 MDHEN, CDR2 SYDVKM. The V end lost 1 base, the J end lost 8 bases, and 14 bases lay between the germline ends. The CDR3 extends over 14 amino acids. The chain's CDR3 is CASSLSRTGGGYTF. CDR3 in DNA: TGTGCCAGCAGTTTATCCCGGACCGGAGGGGGCTACACCTTC.

This clonotype has at least ten counts. The CDR3 DNA reads TGTGCCAGCAGTCTGCCAGGGGTTTCACCCCTCCACTTT. Its protein is CASSLPGVSPLHF. The V call is TRBV6-5, the J call TRBJ1-6, with D perhaps TRBD1 (6 bases). Germline assignment: CDR1 MNHEY and CDR2 SVGAGI. Trimming left V 5 bases short and J 9 bases short, with 11 bases between. The CDR3 consists of 13 residues.

V is TRBV7-9 and J is TRBJ2-1; 8 bases fit TRBD1. Germline loops: CDR1 SEHNR, CDR2 FQNEAQ (reference sequence). The CDR3 is 14 amino acids. V lost 3 bases and J lost 8; bases outside the gene matches: 6. This chain's CDR3 is CASSFQGAWDEQFF. The DNA of the CDR3 is TGTGCCAGCAGCTTCCAGGGGGCATGGGATGAGCAGTTCTTC.

J is TRBJ2-7 and V is TRBV10-3, with 9 bases fitting TRBD1. Trimming removed 4 bases from V and 2 bases from J; junction bases left unmatched: 3. Per the germline V gene, CDR1 is ENHRY and CDR2 is SYGVKD. The CDR3 runs to 14 residues. The CDR3 spells CAISGTGDAYEQYF. The CDR3, as DNA: TGTGCCATCAGTGGGACAGGGGATGCCTACGAGCAGTACTTC.

There are many counts of this clonotype. This rearrangement joins TRBV20-1 to TRBJ2-1; 11 nucleotides agree with TRBD2. Germline values: CDR1 DFQATT, CDR2 SNEGSKA (reference sequence). This CDR3 contains 14 residues. V lost 4 bases to trimming and J lost 7 bases; unmatched junction nucleotides: 6. The CDR3 nucleotides are TGCAGTGCTATTAGCGGGGGGGCAGGGAATGAGCAGTTCTTC. This translates into CSAISGGAGNEQFF.

This clonotype was observed many times. This sequence joins TRBV11-1 and TRBJ2-3; a possible D gene is TRBD1 (5 bases). V shed 5 bases and J shed 4 bases, with 13 bases lying between them. Germline CDR1 SGHAT, CDR2 FQDESV (reference sequence). CDR3 size: 14 residues. The CDR3 loop is CASSPSRAADTQYF. CDR3 nucleotides: TGTGCCAGCAGCCCGAGCAGGGCGGCAGATACGCAGTATTTT.

This clonotype appeared many times. The V and J genes are TRBV15 and TRBJ2-7; D is perhaps TRBD1 (7 bases). The CDR3 is 16 residues long. V lost 5 bases and J 3 bases, leaving 20 bases between the germline ends. The germline CDR1 and CDR2 sequences are LNHNV and YYDKDF (reference sequence). Here the CDR3 DNA reads TGTGCCACCAGCTTAGATCTAACAGGGGACTTCTACGAGCAGTACTTC. Translated, it gives CATSLDLTGDFYEQYF. Together with reference TRBV15 and TRBJ2-7, the CDR3 gives the full variable domain: DAMVIQNPRYQVTQFGKPVTLSCSQTLNHNVMYWYQQKSSQAPKLLFHYYDKDFNNEADTPDNFQSRRPNTSFCFLDIRSPGLGDTAMYLCATSLDLTGDFYEQYFGPGTRLTVT.

The table lists this clonotype with many counts. The V gene is TRBV5-1, the J gene TRBJ2-3; no firm D call. The germline V and J ends were trimmed by 2 bases and 8 bases, with 27 bases remaining between them. Germline V gene lookup returns CDR1 SGHRS and CDR2 YFSETQ. This CDR3 has 18 amino acids. CDR3 bases: TGCGCCAGCAGCTTACAGTCGGCTTTACAATTTTCGTCCGGTACGCAGTATTTT. It specifies CASSLQSALQFSSGTQYF.

This clonotype occurred many times. The rearrangement uses TRBV5-1 and TRBJ2-5; 8 positions agree with TRBD1. J gave up 2 bases and V 4 bases, and 7 bases lay outside the gene matches. The CDR3 spans 15 residues. The germline gives CDR1 SGHRS, CDR2 YFSETQ. CDR3 sequence: CASSLRTGRQETQYF. CDR3 in DNA: TGCGCCAGCAGCCTTCGGACAGGGCGACAAGAGACCCAGTACTTC. Filled out from reference TRBV5-1 and TRBJ2-5, the complete variable domain reads KAGVTQTPRYLIKTRGQQVTLSCSPISGHRSVSWYQQTPGQGLQFLFEYFSETQRNKGNFPGRFSGRQFSNSRSEMNVSTLELGDSALYLCASSLRTGRQETQYFGPGTRLLVL.

This clonotype was seen ten or more times. This sequence joins TRBV10-3 and TRBJ1-1, with a possible D match to TRBD1 (5 bases). CDR3 length: 14 residues. V was shortened by 6 bases and J by 4 bases, with 15 bases between the two germline ends. From germline, CDR1 is ENHRY and CDR2 SYGVKD. The CDR3 reads CAISSGPTGTEAFF. In nucleotides, the CDR3 is TGTGCCATCAGCTCGGGGCCAACAGGCACTGAAGCTTTCTTT.

Many counts were recorded for this clonotype. V is TRBV5-1 and J is TRBJ2-2; D might be TRBD2 (6 bases). Germline V lookup: CDR1 SGHRS, CDR2 YFSETQ. CDR3 length: 15 residues. V dropped 2 bases and J dropped 7 bases, with 15 bases sitting between them. Here the CDR3 reads CASSLTGLKDGELFF. DNA for the CDR3: TGCGCCAGCAGCTTAACAGGACTAAAAGACGGGGAGCTGTTTTTT.

This clonotype showed up many times. This chain uses TRBV6-5 with TRBJ1-6; 9 bases line up with TRBD1. The length of the CDR3 is 14 residues. Germline values: CDR1 MNHEY, CDR2 SVGAGI. V trimming: 9 bases; J trimming: 6 bases; junction bases outside the gene matches: 6. The CDR3 DNA is TGTGCCAGGAGACAGGGGGGACCTAATTCACCCCTCCACTTT. This gives the protein CARRQGGPNSPLHF.

This clonotype was counted ten times or more. The rearrangement links TRBV28 to TRBJ1-1; D ambiguous. Trimming left V 6 bases short and J 0 bases short, with 5 bases between. CDR1 and CDR2 (germline): MDHEN, SYDVKM. This CDR3 region has 12 residues. The CDR3 loop reads CASRRLNTEAFF. The CDR3 DNA sequence: TGTGCCAGCAGACGACTGAACACTGAAGCTTTCTTT.

The table lists this clonotype with many counts. This chain links TRBV20-1 with TRBJ1-5, with D perhaps TRBD1 (5 bases). V lost 5 bases to trimming and J lost 5 bases, with 13 bases between them. Germline CDR1 DFQATT, CDR2 SNEGSKA (reference sequence). This CDR3 has 13 amino acids. The CDR3 here is CSALDSPDQPQHF. The CDR3 DNA reads as TGCAGTGCTTTAGACAGTCCCGATCAGCCCCAGCATTTT.

With respect to this clonotype: It may be a read error: a sequence one base away is much more abundant. V gene TRBV5-1 combines with J gene TRBJ2-1; 13 nucleotides agree with TRBD2. Germline V gene sequence: CDR1 SGHRS, CDR2 YFSETQ. CDR3 length: 15 amino acids. The CDR3 DNA follows: TGCGGCAGCAGCTTTGGGACTAGCGGGACGGCAGGGCAGTTCTTC. This codes for CGSSFGTSGTAGQFF.

This clonotype was counted between two and nine times. The V gene is TRBV5-6, the J gene TRBJ2-7; D is uncertain. This CDR3 is built from 18 residues. V lost 1 base, J lost 1 base, and 21 bases lay in between. Germline assignment: CDR1 SGHDT and CDR2 YYEEEE. The CDR3, as DNA: TGTGCCAGCAGCTTGAGGACGATAGGGTTTGGACCGTCCTACGAGCAGTACTTC. As protein: CASSLRTIGFGPSYEQYF.

The chain recombines TRBV12-5 with TRBJ1-6; TRBD1 might be the D (6 bases). The CDR3 has 13 amino acids. V lost 1 base, J lost 8 bases, and 6 bases lay in between. Germline V gene lookup returns CDR1 LGHNT and CDR2 FRNRAP. CDR3 sequence (DNA): TGTGCTAGTGGTTTGGAGGGGGATTCACCCCTCCACTTT. Amino acid sequence: CASGLEGDSPLHF.